Listed below are T cell receptor beta chains from one sample, sequenced in a study of cytomegalovirus exposure and HLA in healthy donors. Clones were sequenced by immunoSEQ multiplex PCR, and TCRdb holds only the in-frame ones, with some missing. The sample holds approximately 100,000 clones; roughly four fifths are singletons and the top ten take about 10%. Sequencing input: PBMCs. The source is a man aged 50-60 years in good health and CMV-seronegative. Both conserved end residues are part of each CDR3. The D gene is left open where the match is weak.

v_call: TRBV5-1; d_call: NA; cdr3_aa: CASSANRVYGYTF
v_call: TRBV9; d_call: NA; cdr3_aa: CASSARGNTEAFF
v_call: TRBV5-4; d_call: NA; cdr3_aa: CASSPLAAAPQETQYF
v_call: TRBV18; d_call: TRBD1; cdr3_aa: CASSPGQENTEAFF
v_call: TRBV11-3; d_call: NA; cdr3_aa: CASSPGAGELFF
v_call: TRBV4-1; d_call: NA; cdr3_aa: CASSPPGQGKFYEQYF
v_call: TRBV5-4; d_call: NA; cdr3_aa: CASSSATNLYEQYF
v_call: TRBV9; d_call: TRBD1; cdr3_aa: CASTGTGLNTEAFF
v_call: TRBV30; d_call: NA; cdr3_aa: CAWNRVGNSPLHF
v_call: TRBV11-3; d_call: NA; cdr3_aa: CASSHERQHNSYNEQFF
v_call: TRBV27; d_call: TRBD1; cdr3_aa: CATRQGAFGYTF
v_call: TRBV30; d_call: TRBD1; cdr3_aa: CAWGGQPNTEAFF
v_call: TRBV5-1; d_call: TRBD1; cdr3_aa: CASSLVGTGDLQVF
v_call: TRBV5-1; d_call: NA; cdr3_aa: CASSFSEGVQYGYTF
v_call: TRBV5-6; d_call: NA; cdr3_aa: CASSLDYGNSVYF
v_call: TRBV18; d_call: NA; cdr3_aa: CASSPGVSLEQYF
v_call: TRBV2; d_call: NA; cdr3_aa: CASRLVAGTYNEQFF
v_call: TRBV6-1; d_call: NA; cdr3_aa: CASNLLQAAEKLFF
v_call: TRBV28; d_call: TRBD1; cdr3_aa: CASSTTDRELAGANVLTF
v_call: TRBV5-1; d_call: NA; cdr3_aa: CASSSADIPSYEQYF
v_call: TRBV19; d_call: NA; cdr3_aa: CASSMTKQETQYF
v_call: TRBV28; d_call: TRBD2; cdr3_aa: CASSLSGTSGRIGELFF
v_call: TRBV7-6; d_call: NA; cdr3_aa: CASSLGGLSYEQYF
v_call: TRBV5-1; d_call: TRBD1; cdr3_aa: CASSLGGQATDTQYF